A single sample is the source of the 30 T cell receptor beta chains below, sequenced in a study of shared clonotypes between healthy human individuals. Repertoires were generated with immunoSEQ multiplex PCR, while TCRdb's copy carries only in-frame clones and drops some. Among around 2,000,000 clones listed, around 96% were seen once. Terminally differentiated effector memory CD45RA+ cells were left out of the naive CD8 fraction, which was CD45RO-negative and positively selected for CCR7. Sequences were obtained from naive CD8+ T cells sorted from blood. Receptors originate from a man in his late teens or twenties in good health.

The chain uses TRBV30 and TRBJ2-7; the D is unclear. V lost 0 bases and J 6 bases, leaving 9 bases between the germline ends. CDR1 and CDR2 (germline): GTSNPN, SVGIG (reference sequence). There are 12 residues in the CDR3. In DNA, the CDR3 is TGTGCCTGGAGTGTGGCAATAGGCGAGCAGTACTTC. As protein: CAWSVAIGEQYF.

This rearrangement joins TRBV19 to TRBJ1-6, with 8 bases fitting TRBD1. The CDR3 is 14 amino acids. Germline V gives CDR1 LNHDA, CDR2 SQIVND (reference sequence). J lost 9 bases, V lost 6 bases, and 7 bases had no gene match. CDR3 nucleotide sequence: TGTGCCAGTAGCCTGGGACAGGACGGTTCACCCCTCCACTTT. It codes for CASSLGQDGSPLHF.

The chain couples TRBV29-1 to TRBJ1-1; D is ambiguous. The CDR3 sequence is 11 residues long. Germline CDR1 reads SQVTM; CDR2 reads ANQGSEA. V lost 4 bases and J 5 bases, leaving 8 bases between the germline ends. The CDR3 region has the DNA TGCAGCGTTGCAGATTTAACTGAAGCTTTCTTT. This gives the protein CSVADLTEAFF.

The CDR3 reads CASSDPGLAGGAQETQYF. CDR3 in DNA: TGTGCCAGCAGTGACCCGGGACTAGCGGGGGGTGCGCAAGAGACCCAGTACTTC. The V and J genes are TRBV25-1 and TRBJ2-5; 15 bases fit TRBD2. Per the germline V gene, CDR1 is MGHDK and CDR2 is SYGVNS. The CDR3 has 18 amino acids. V trimming: 3 bases; J trimming: 2 bases; junction bases outside the gene matches: 7.

In its sample, this clone was seen a few times. The chain joins TRBV5-4 to TRBJ1-6; D not certain. V lost 0 bases to trimming and J lost 0 bases, with 10 bases between them. Per the germline V gene, CDR1 is SGHNT and CDR2 is YYREEE (reference sequence). This CDR3 has 17 amino acids. The CDR3 here is CASSLGLESSYNSPLHF. Here the CDR3 DNA reads TGTGCCAGCAGCTTGGGGCTGGAGAGCTCCTATAATTCACCCCTCCACTTT.

The rearrangement links TRBV6-1 to TRBJ2-7; no firm D call. V was clipped by 0 bases and J by 6 bases, with 6 bases between them. The CDR3 covers 12 residues. From germline, CDR1 is MNHNS and CDR2 SASEGT. CDR3 residues: CASSEAKAEQYF. The CDR3 DNA reads as TGTGCCAGCAGTGAAGCTAAAGCCGAGCAGTACTTC.

The sample holds one count of this clone. This sequence joins TRBV14 and TRBJ2-1; 9 bases map to TRBD2. Trimming at V came to 5 bases and at J to 9 bases, leaving 8 bases not matched to a gene. Germline CDR1 reads SGHDN; CDR2 reads FVKESK. The CDR3 runs 14 residues. CDR3 coding DNA: TGTGCCAGCAGCTGGGCTAGCGGGGACCTTGAGCAGTTCTTC. It translates to CASSWASGDLEQFF.

Only one count was recorded for this clone. V is TRBV6-5 and J is TRBJ2-1; 9 bases fit TRBD1. Germline-derived CDR1 and CDR2 are MNHEY and SVGAGI. CDR3 length: 14 amino acids. V gave up 10 bases and J gave up 4 bases; unmatched junction bases: 8. The CDR3 spells CATSTGGGYNEQFF. CDR3 bases: TGTGCCACTTCGACAGGGGGGGGGTACAATGAGCAGTTCTTC.

This chain links TRBV18 with TRBJ2-7, with 7 bases aligning to TRBD2. The length of the CDR3 is 12 residues. Looked up from germline, CDR1 is KGHSH and CDR2 is LQKENI. Germline trimming cut 6 bases from V and 3 bases from J; bases unmatched to any gene: 2. Written as DNA, the CDR3 is TGTGCCAGCTCTACTAGCGACTACGAGCAGTACTTC. Its protein product is CASSTSDYEQYF.

CDR3 sequence (DNA): TGTGCCACCTCTCACAGAGTGGACTGGTATGGCTACACCTTC. This encodes CATSHRVDWYGYTF. The V call is TRBV28, the J call TRBJ1-2; no firm D call. V gave up 10 bases and J gave up 5 bases, with 20 bases separating them. The germline V gene encodes CDR1 MDHEN and CDR2 SYDVKM. The CDR3 is made up of 14 amino acids.

The gene calls are TRBV5-1 and TRBJ2-7; TRBD1 might be the D (6 bases). The CDR3 is made up of 14 amino acids. The V and J ends lost 4 bases and 6 bases respectively, with 17 bases between them. CDR1 is SGHRS and CDR2 is YFSETQ in the germline V gene. The CDR3 coding sequence is TGCGCCAGCAGCCCAATTGGGACACACATCGAGCAGTACTTC. Protein product: CASSPIGTHIEQYF.

The J gene is TRBJ1-5, the V gene TRBV21-1. TRBV21-1 corresponds to a pseudogene. The CDR3 length is 15 residues. The CDR3 sequence is CASSKGDLNTQPQHF. CDR3 in DNA: TGTGCCAGCAGCAAAGGGGATTTGAATACTCAGCCCCAGCATTTT.

The chain is built from TRBV5-4 and TRBJ1-2; 9 nucleotides agree with TRBD1. J was trimmed by 6 bases and V by 2 bases; bases with no gene match: 5. CDR3 length: 14 amino acids. CDR1 SGHNT and CDR2 YYREEE come from the germline V gene (reference sequence). The CDR3 DNA follows: TGTGCCAGCAGCTTTTTGACAGGGGGGCATGGCTACACCTTC. Protein: CASSFLTGGHGYTF.

The V and J genes are TRBV29-1 and TRBJ2-7; no clear D gene. Germline V gives CDR1 SQVTM, CDR2 ANQGSEA. The CDR3 is made up of 11 amino acids. Trimming shortened V by 7 bases and J by 2 bases, and 9 bases separated the two germline ends. This chain's CDR3 is CSARGPYEQYF. The CDR3, as DNA: TGCAGCGCTCGCGGCCCCTACGAGCAGTACTTC.

Notes on this clone: The same CDR3 is also encoded by other DNA sequences in this sample. The chain recombines TRBV13 with TRBJ1-1, with D hard to call. The V end was cut by 0 bases, the J end by 1 base, with 6 bases between. CDR1 PRHDT and CDR2 FYEKMQ come from the germline V gene (reference sequence). This CDR3 contains 14 residues. The CDR3 sequence: CASSLGRGNTEAFF. In nucleotides, the CDR3 is TGTGCCAGCAGCTTAGGCCGCGGGAACACTGAAGCTTTCTTT.

The J gene is TRBJ1-4, the V gene TRBV4-1; no definite D call. Trimming stripped 3 bases from V and 2 bases from J, with 10 bases between. Germline V gene data show CDR1 as MGHRA and CDR2 as YSYEKL. The CDR3 is made up of 15 amino acids. The chain's CDR3 is CASSHGVGTNEKLFF. The CDR3 DNA reads TGCGCCAGCAGCCACGGGGTAGGGACTAATGAAAAACTGTTTTTT.

This rearrangement joins TRBV7-8 to TRBJ2-7; TRBD2 might be the D (6 bases). Looked up from germline, CDR1 is SGHVS and CDR2 is FQNEAQ. The ends were cut back, 3 bases at V and 0 bases at J, with 12 bases in the middle. This CDR3 comprises 15 residues. The CDR3 nucleotides read TGTGCCAGCAGCTTCGCGGGAACGAGCTCCTACGAGCAGTACTTC. It yields the protein CASSFAGTSSYEQYF.

V gene TRBV10-3 combines with J gene TRBJ2-7, with TRBD1 identical over 7 bases. Germline CDR1 ENHRY, CDR2 SYGVKD. This CDR3 has 13 residues. V shed 4 bases and J 5 bases; nucleotides not matched to a gene: 5. The CDR3, as DNA: TGTGCCATCAGTGGTTACAGGGGAGACGAGCAGTACTTC. Its translation: CAISGYRGDEQYF.

The CDR3 DNA sequence: TGTGCCAGCAGGGAATTCACAGGGGGCGAAGAGGAGACCCAGTACTTC. It is translated as CASREFTGGEEETQYF. The rearrangement uses TRBV6-1 and TRBJ2-5; 9 bases match TRBD1. Germline lookup yields CDR1 MNHNS and CDR2 SASEGT. The CDR3 is made up of 16 amino acids. Trimming removed 6 bases from V and 5 bases from J; junction bases left unmatched: 13.

This chain joins TRBV7-9 and TRBJ1-1; D call uncertain. This CDR3 comprises 14 residues. V was shortened by 1 base and J by 1 base, with 7 bases between the two germline ends. Per the germline V gene, CDR1 is SEHNR and CDR2 is FQNEAQ (reference sequence). CDR3 in DNA: TGTGCCAGCAGCTTAGACAGCAGGAACACTGAAGCTTTCTTT. Its translation is CASSLDSRNTEAFF.

This CDR3 is CASSQSRGPDEQYF. The CDR3 region has the DNA TGTGCCAGCAGCCAAAGCCGGGGACCCGACGAGCAGTACTTC. The chain employs TRBV7-9 and TRBJ2-7; either TRBD1 or TRBD2 may supply D (5 bases each). CDR3 size: 14 residues. Germline assignment: CDR1 SEHNR and CDR2 FQNEAQ (reference sequence). Trimming cost V 5 bases and J 5 bases, with 16 bases left between them.

The rearrangement joins TRBV5-1 to TRBJ1-5; D unclear. The CDR3 totals 15 residues. V was trimmed by 0 bases and J by 4 bases, leaving 11 bases between them. The germline V gene encodes CDR1 SGHRS and CDR2 YFSETQ. CDR3 DNA sequence: TGCGCCAGCAGCTTGGGGTACGGGGTAAATCAGCCCCAGCATTTT. Its protein is CASSLGYGVNQPQHF.

The chain couples TRBV6-4 to TRBJ1-6; weak D call: TRBD1 (5 bases). CDR3 length equals 13 residues. Germline V gene lookup returns CDR1 MRHNA and CDR2 SNTAGT. The V gene lost 2 bases and the J gene lost 9 bases, with 8 bases spanning the gap. As DNA, the CDR3 is TGTGCCAGCAGTGACGTTCAGGGTTCACCCCTCCACTTT. Amino acids: CASSDVQGSPLHF.

The sample holds one count of this clone. The rearrangement uses TRBV13 and TRBJ1-5; possible D gene TRBD1, 5 bases. This CDR3 contains 13 residues. Trimming stripped 6 bases from V and 6 bases from J, with 12 bases between. Looked up from germline, CDR1 is PRHDT and CDR2 is FYEKMQ (reference sequence). The CDR3 is CASSAEGAQPQHF. The CDR3 DNA is TGTGCCAGCAGTGCAGAAGGGGCTCAGCCCCAGCATTTT.

The chain joins TRBV5-6 to TRBJ1-4, with 7 bases fitting TRBD1. This CDR3 region has 14 residues. The germline V gene has CDR1 SGHDT and CDR2 YYEEEE. V was pared by 4 bases and J by 6 bases, with 6 bases of the junction left unmatched. In DNA, the CDR3 is TGTGCCAGCAGCGAAGGCAGGGGGTATGAAAAACTGTTTTTT. Protein sequence: CASSEGRGYEKLFF.

This clone was observed a single time. V and J are TRBV4-1 and TRBJ2-7; 9 bases are shared with TRBD1. The germline V gene has CDR1 MGHRA and CDR2 YSYEKL. V shed 0 bases and J 3 bases; nucleotides not matched to a gene: 15. The CDR3 is 19 amino acids. The CDR3, as DNA: TGCGCCAGCAGCCAAGATTGGGACAGGGTCTCCCTCGAAAGCTACGAGCAGTACTTC. The encoded protein is CASSQDWDRVSLESYEQYF.

This chain links TRBV5-6 with TRBJ2-1; 10 nucleotides line up with TRBD2. This CDR3 region has 15 residues. V shed 2 bases, J shed 7 bases, and the junction held 6 bases outside the gene matches. CDR1 SGHDT and CDR2 YYEEEE come from the germline V gene. CDR3 DNA: TGTGCCAGCAGCTTCGAAGCGGGAGGGTGGAATGAGCAGTTCTTC. Translating it yields CASSFEAGGWNEQFF.

This clone appeared once. The V and J genes are TRBV11-2 and TRBJ2-5; a possible D gene is TRBD2 (5 bases). V lost 6 bases to trimming and J lost 5 bases, with 10 bases between them. This CDR3 comprises 12 residues. Germline CDR1 reads SGHAT; CDR2 reads FQNNGV. The CDR3 DNA reads TGTGCCAGCAGGAGGGTTTCGGAGACCCAGTACTTC. Its protein is CASRRVSETQYF.

This chain connects TRBV19 to TRBJ2-1; TRBD2 agrees at 7 bases. V trimming: 1 base; J trimming: 1 base; junction bases outside the gene matches: 4. CDR1 LNHDA and CDR2 SQIVND come from the germline V gene (reference sequence). There are 16 residues in the CDR3. For the CDR3, the DNA is TGTGCCAGTAGTATAGGTTCGGGAGGATCCTACAATGAGCAGTTCTTC. This codes for CASSIGSGGSYNEQFF.

This chain connects TRBV2 to TRBJ2-1, with D possibly TRBD1 on 5 matching bases. Germline CDR1 SNHLY, CDR2 FYNNEI. Trimming removed 6 bases at V and 4 bases at J, with 13 bases between. This CDR3 comprises 14 residues. CDR3 sequence reads: CASRVYSGYNEQFF. The CDR3 coding sequence is TGTGCCAGCAGGGTTTATTCAGGGTACAATGAGCAGTTCTTC. Full variable domain (remainder filled in from reference TRBV2 and TRBJ2-1): EPEVTQTPSHQVTQMGQEVILRCVPISNHLYFYWYRQILGQKVEFLVSFYNNEISEKSEIFDDQFSVERPDGSNFTLKIRSTKLEDSAMYFCASRVYSGYNEQFFGPGTRLTVL.